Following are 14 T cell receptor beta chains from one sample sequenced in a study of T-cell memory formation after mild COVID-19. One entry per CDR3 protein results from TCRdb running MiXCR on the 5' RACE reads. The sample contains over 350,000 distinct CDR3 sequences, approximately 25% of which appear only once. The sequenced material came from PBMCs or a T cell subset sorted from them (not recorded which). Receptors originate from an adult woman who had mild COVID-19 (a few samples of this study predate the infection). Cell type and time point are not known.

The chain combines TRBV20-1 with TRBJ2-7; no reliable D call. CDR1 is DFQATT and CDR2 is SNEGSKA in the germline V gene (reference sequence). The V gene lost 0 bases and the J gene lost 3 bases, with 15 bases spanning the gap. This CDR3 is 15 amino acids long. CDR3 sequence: CSARDGAGFFYEQYF. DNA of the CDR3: TGCAGTGCTAGAGATGGAGCAGGTTTCTTCTACGAGCAGTACTTC.

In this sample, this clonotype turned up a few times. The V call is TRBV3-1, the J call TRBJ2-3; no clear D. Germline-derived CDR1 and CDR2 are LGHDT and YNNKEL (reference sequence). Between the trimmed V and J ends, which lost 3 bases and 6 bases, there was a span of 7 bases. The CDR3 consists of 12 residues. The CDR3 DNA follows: TGTGCCAGCAGCCAGATGGGGGATACGCAGTATTTT. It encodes CASSQMGDTQYF.

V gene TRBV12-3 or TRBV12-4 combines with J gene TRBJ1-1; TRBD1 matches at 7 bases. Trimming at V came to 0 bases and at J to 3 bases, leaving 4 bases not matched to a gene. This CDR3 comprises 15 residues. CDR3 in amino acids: CASSLARGRYTEAFF. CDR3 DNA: TGTGCCAGCAGTTTAGCGAGGGGGCGGTACACTGAAGCTTTCTTT.

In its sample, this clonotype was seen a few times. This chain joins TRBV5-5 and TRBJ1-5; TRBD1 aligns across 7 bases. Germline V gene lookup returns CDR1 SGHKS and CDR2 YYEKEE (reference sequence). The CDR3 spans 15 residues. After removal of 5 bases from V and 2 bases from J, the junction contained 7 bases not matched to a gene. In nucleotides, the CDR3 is TGTGCCAGCAGACCCGGACAGGCGGGCAATCAGCCCCAGCATTTT. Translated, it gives CASRPGQAGNQPQHF.

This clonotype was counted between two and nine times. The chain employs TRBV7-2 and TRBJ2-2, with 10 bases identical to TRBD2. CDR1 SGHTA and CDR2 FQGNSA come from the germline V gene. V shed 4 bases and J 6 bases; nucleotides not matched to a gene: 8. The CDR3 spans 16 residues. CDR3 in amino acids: CASSSPSGRAAGELFF. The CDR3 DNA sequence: TGTGCCAGCAGCTCACCCAGCGGGAGGGCCGCCGGGGAGCTGTTTTTT.

The CDR3 loop reads CASSSRLNTGELFF. In nucleotides, the CDR3 is TGTGCCAGCAGCTCAAGACTGAACACCGGGGAGCTGTTTTTT. The chain has TRBV9 and TRBJ2-2; no clear D. The CDR3 contains 14 residues. Germline assignment: CDR1 SGDLS and CDR2 YYNGEE. The V end was cut by 4 bases, the J end by 1 base, with 8 bases between.

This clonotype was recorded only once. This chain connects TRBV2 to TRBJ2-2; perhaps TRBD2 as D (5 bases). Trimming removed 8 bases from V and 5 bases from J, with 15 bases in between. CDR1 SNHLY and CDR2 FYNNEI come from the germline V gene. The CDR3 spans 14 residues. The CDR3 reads CASLEAASTGELFF. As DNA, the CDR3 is TGTGCCAGCCTCGAAGCGGCATCAACCGGGGAGCTGTTTTTT.

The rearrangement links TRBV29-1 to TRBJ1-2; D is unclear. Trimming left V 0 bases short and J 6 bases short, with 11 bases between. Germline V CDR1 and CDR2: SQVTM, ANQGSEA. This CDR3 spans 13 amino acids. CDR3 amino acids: CSVEDAPIDGYTF. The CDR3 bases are TGCAGCGTTGAAGACGCTCCCATTGATGGCTACACCTTC. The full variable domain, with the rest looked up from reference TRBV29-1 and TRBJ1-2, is SAVISQKPSRDICQRGTSLTIQCQVDSQVTMMFWYRQQPGQSLTLIATANQGSEATYESGFVIDKFPISRPNLTFSTLTVSNMSPEDSSIYLCSVEDAPIDGYTFGSGTRLTVV.

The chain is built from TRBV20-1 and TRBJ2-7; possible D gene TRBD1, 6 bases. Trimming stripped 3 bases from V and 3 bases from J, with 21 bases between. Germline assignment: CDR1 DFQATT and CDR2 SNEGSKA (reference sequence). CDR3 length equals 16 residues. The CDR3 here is CSASADSQKRIYEQYF. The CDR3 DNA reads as TGCAGTGCTAGTGCGGACAGCCAAAAACGTATCTACGAGCAGTACTTC.

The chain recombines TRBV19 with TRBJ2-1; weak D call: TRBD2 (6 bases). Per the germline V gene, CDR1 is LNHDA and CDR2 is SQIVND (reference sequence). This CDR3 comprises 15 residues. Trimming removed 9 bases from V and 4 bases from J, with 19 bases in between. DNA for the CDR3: TGTGCCAGCATTGCACCGGGGGAAAATTACAATGAGCAGTTCTTC. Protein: CASIAPGENYNEQFF.

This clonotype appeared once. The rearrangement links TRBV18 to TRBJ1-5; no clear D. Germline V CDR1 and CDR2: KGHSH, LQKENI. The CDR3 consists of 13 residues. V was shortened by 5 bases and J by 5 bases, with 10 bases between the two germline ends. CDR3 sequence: CASSSTDYQPQHF. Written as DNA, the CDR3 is TGTGCCAGCTCATCCACCGACTATCAGCCCCAGCATTTT.

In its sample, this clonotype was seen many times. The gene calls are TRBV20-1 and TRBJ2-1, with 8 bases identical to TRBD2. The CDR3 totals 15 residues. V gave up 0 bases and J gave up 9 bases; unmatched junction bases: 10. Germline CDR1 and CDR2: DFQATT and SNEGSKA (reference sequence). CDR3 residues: CSARDPGLDGSEQFF. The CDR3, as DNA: TGCAGTGCTAGAGATCCGGGACTAGACGGGAGTGAGCAGTTCTTC.

CDR3 DNA sequence: TGTGCCAGTAGATTGGGCAAGGGCGGCTCCTCTGGAAACACCATATATTTT. This gives the protein CASRLGKGGSSGNTIYF. The rearrangement uses TRBV19 and TRBJ1-3; no clear D gene. This CDR3 has 17 residues. V was trimmed by 6 bases and J by 0 bases, leaving 18 bases between them. Germline assignment: CDR1 LNHDA and CDR2 SQIVND (reference sequence).

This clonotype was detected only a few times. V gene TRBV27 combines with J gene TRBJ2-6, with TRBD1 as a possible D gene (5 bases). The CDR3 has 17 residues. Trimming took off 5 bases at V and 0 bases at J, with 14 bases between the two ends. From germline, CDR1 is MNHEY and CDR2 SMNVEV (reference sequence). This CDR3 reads CASSPLRQSSGANVLTF. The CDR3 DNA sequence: TGTGCCAGCAGTCCCCTTCGACAGAGCTCTGGGGCCAACGTCCTGACTTTC.